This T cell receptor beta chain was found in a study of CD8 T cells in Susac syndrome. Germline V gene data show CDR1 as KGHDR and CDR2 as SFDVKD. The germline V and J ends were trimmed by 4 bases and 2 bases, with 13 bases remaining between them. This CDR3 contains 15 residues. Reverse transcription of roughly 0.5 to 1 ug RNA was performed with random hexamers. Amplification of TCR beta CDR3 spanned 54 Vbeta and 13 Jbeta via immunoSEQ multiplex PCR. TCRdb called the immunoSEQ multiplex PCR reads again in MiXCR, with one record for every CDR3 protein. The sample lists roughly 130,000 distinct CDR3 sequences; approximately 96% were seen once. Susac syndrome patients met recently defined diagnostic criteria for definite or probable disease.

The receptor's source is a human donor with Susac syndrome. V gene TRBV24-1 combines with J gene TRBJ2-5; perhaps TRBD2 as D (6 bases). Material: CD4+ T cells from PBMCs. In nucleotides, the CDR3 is TGTGCCACCAGTGACTCGGCTAGCGTGCAAGAGACCCAGTACTTC. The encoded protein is CATSDSASVQETQYF.